The 29 T cell receptor beta chains below all came from one sample that was sequenced in a study of response to subunit inactivated influenza vaccine. MiXCR, run by TCRdb on the RT-PCR reads, gives a single entry per CDR3 protein. The table has about 650,000 distinct CDR3 sequences, about a sixth seen once. Sequencing used PBMCs from blood, obtained 11 to 12 days after vaccination. These receptors all stem from a man aged 45 to 65 who received an inactivated influenza vaccine.

This sequence joins TRBV20-1 and TRBJ2-7; D possibly corresponds to TRBD2 (5 bases). Trimming removed 2 bases from V and 7 bases from J, with 12 bases in between. Germline CDR1 is DFQATT and CDR2 is SNEGSKA (reference sequence). The CDR3 totals 12 residues. Written as DNA, the CDR3 is TGCAGTGCTAGATCCGAGTCGGGAGAGCAGTACTTC. Its translation: CSARSESGEQYF.

This clonotype was seen only a few times. The CDR3 spells CSARDNWGYQETQYF. CDR3 in DNA: TGCAGTGCTAGAGATAATTGGGGGTACCAAGAGACCCAGTACTTC. The gene calls are TRBV20-1 and TRBJ2-5; tentatively, D is TRBD1 or TRBD2 (5 bases each). Germline V gene lookup returns CDR1 DFQATT and CDR2 SNEGSKA (reference sequence). The CDR3 is 15 amino acids. V lost 0 bases, J lost 0 bases, and 11 bases lay in between.

The CDR3 DNA reads TGTGCCAGCAGCTTGCTCCAGGGGGCCTACGAGCAGTACTTC. Translated, it gives CASSLLQGAYEQYF. V is TRBV5-5 and J is TRBJ2-7, with 7 positions matching TRBD1. This CDR3 has 14 residues. CDR1 SGHKS and CDR2 YYEKEE come from the germline V gene (reference sequence). The ends lost 1 base at V and 2 bases at J; junction bases unmatched: 3.

This clonotype was seen ten or more times. This chain uses TRBV5-6 with TRBJ2-1, with 9 bases fitting TRBD2. V lost 3 bases to trimming and J lost 8 bases; unmatched junction nucleotides: 12. The CDR3 length is 16 residues. Germline assignment: CDR1 SGHDT and CDR2 YYEEEE. This CDR3 is CASSYFRSGGWDEQFF. The CDR3 nucleotides read TGTGCCAGCAGCTATTTTCGGAGCGGGGGGTGGGATGAGCAGTTCTTC.

The J gene is TRBJ2-2, the V gene TRBV28; the match to TRBD2 covers 7 bases. The CDR3 loop spans 16 amino acids. The V gene end was trimmed by 7 bases and the J gene end by 3 bases; junction bases not matched to a gene: 11. CDR1 MDHEN and CDR2 SYDVKM come from the germline V gene. The CDR3 DNA is TGTGCCAGCACTCAGACCCGGGACTACCACACCGGGGAGCTGTTTTTT. This gives the protein CASTQTRDYHTGELFF.

This clonotype was seen at least ten times. The chain carries TRBV20-1 and TRBJ1-1; 7 bases match TRBD1. Per germline, CDR1 DFQATT and CDR2 SNEGSKA (reference sequence). The V gene end was trimmed by 1 base and the J gene end by 4 bases; junction bases not matched to a gene: 15. The CDR3 extends over 17 amino acids. DNA for the CDR3: TGCAGTGCTAGAGCCGACTTGACAGGGTGGTTTGGCACTGAAGCTTTCTTT. This encodes CSARADLTGWFGTEAFF.

The genes are TRBV6-1 and TRBJ2-1; D unresolved. V lost 7 bases to trimming and J lost 6 bases, with 19 bases between them. Germline V gene lookup returns CDR1 MNHNS and CDR2 SASEGT. This CDR3 region has 15 residues. The CDR3 loop is CASTTPPLGGNEQFF. The CDR3 bases are TGTGCCAGCACCACCCCCCCCCTTGGCGGCAATGAGCAGTTCTTC.

This clonotype occurred many times. V is TRBV27 and J is TRBJ2-1; 12 bases fit TRBD2. The CDR3 consists of 15 residues. V lost 8 bases and J lost 3; bases outside the gene matches: 5. Germline CDR1 reads MNHEY; CDR2 reads SMNVEV (reference sequence). The CDR3: CASGGLAGYYNEQFF. The DNA for the CDR3 is TGTGCCAGCGGGGGACTAGCGGGCTACTACAATGAGCAGTTCTTC.

The table lists this clonotype with a few counts. This chain uses TRBV29-1 with TRBJ1-1, with 8 positions matching TRBD1. Germline CDR1 SQVTM, CDR2 ANQGSEA. Losses at the gene ends were 1 base for V and 1 base for J; bases not matched to a gene: 2. This CDR3 region has 14 residues. CDR3 sequence (DNA): TGCAGCGTTGAAGTGGGGACAGGGAACACTGAAGCTTTCTTT. Protein sequence: CSVEVGTGNTEAFF.

This clonotype was seen more than once but under ten times. V and J are TRBV5-1 and TRBJ2-5, with 11 bases fitting TRBD2. The germline V gene encodes CDR1 SGHRS and CDR2 YFSETQ. The CDR3 is 18 residues long. J was trimmed by 4 bases and V by 0 bases; bases with no gene match: 11. The CDR3 here is CASSLDLLAGGPGETQYF. Here the CDR3 DNA reads TGCGCCAGCAGCTTGGACCTCTTAGCGGGGGGGCCGGGAGAGACCCAGTACTTC.

The genes are TRBV9 and TRBJ1-3, with D unresolved. V lost 0 bases and J lost 2, with 12 bases in between. CDR1 and CDR2 from the germline V gene are SGDLS and YYNGEE. The CDR3 extends over 16 amino acids. The CDR3 DNA follows: TGTGCCAGCAGCGTAGAGGGCCTAGGAACTGGAAACACCATATATTTT. This gives the protein CASSVEGLGTGNTIYF.

This clonotype was counted only a few times. The chain joins TRBV28 to TRBJ1-1; TRBD1 is a possible D gene (5 bases). V was shortened by 6 bases and J by 7 bases, with 12 bases between the two germline ends. The CDR3 is made up of 12 amino acids. Germline CDR1 is MDHEN and CDR2 is SYDVKM. The CDR3 reads CASRYGGFEAFF. CDR3 in DNA: TGTGCCAGCAGATACGGGGGGTTTGAAGCTTTCTTT.

This clonotype has just one count. The CDR3 loop is CSARDVRGYGGYTF. DNA of the CDR3: TGCAGTGCTAGAGATGTGAGGGGTTACGGCGGCTACACCTTC. The chain has TRBV20-1 and TRBJ1-2, with D perhaps matching TRBD1 (5 bases). V lost 0 bases to trimming and J lost 8 bases, with 16 bases between them. The CDR3 is 14 residues long. CDR1 DFQATT and CDR2 SNEGSKA come from the germline V gene (reference sequence).

This clonotype showed up just a few times. The V and J genes are TRBV5-1 and TRBJ1-1, with D hard to call. CDR1 and CDR2 (germline): SGHRS, YFSETQ. The CDR3 is 12 amino acids. V lost 2 bases and J 10 bases, leaving 12 bases between the germline ends. The CDR3 loop reads CASSFYEGTAFF. The CDR3 DNA reads TGCGCCAGCAGCTTTTATGAAGGTACAGCTTTCTTT.

This clonotype was seen at least ten times. The chain has TRBV7-9 and TRBJ1-1; D not resolved. V was trimmed by 9 bases and J by 4 bases, leaving 18 bases between them. Per germline, CDR1 SEHNR and CDR2 FQNEAQ (reference sequence). The CDR3 covers 14 residues. The CDR3 reads CASQSLGSITEAFF. The CDR3 nucleotides are TGTGCCAGTCAGAGCTTGGGCAGCATCACTGAAGCTTTCTTT.

The CDR3 reads CASRPRQGSYGYTF. The DNA for the CDR3 is TGTGCCAGCAGGCCCAGACAGGGCTCCTATGGCTACACCTTC. The chain links TRBV6-2 or TRBV6-3 to TRBJ1-2, with 7 bases matching TRBD1. The V segment lost 6 bases and the J segment 4 bases; nucleotides outside the gene matches: 8. Germline CDR1 and CDR2: MNHEY and SVGEGT. The CDR3 runs to 14 residues.

This clonotype was picked up a small number of times. The chain links TRBV20-1 to TRBJ2-2, with a tentative D call TRBD1 (6 bases). CDR3 length equals 14 residues. Deletions cut 5 bases from V and 1 base from J, with 11 bases between. Germline-derived CDR1 and CDR2 are DFQATT and SNEGSKA (reference sequence). The CDR3 is CSAPGQKNTGELFF. In DNA, the CDR3 is TGCAGTGCTCCCGGACAGAAGAACACCGGGGAGCTGTTTTTT.

This clonotype has just a few counts. The V call is TRBV28, the J call TRBJ2-1; D tentatively reads TRBD1 or TRBD2 (7 bases each). The length of the CDR3 is 15 residues. Germline V gives CDR1 MDHEN, CDR2 SYDVKM. The CDR3: CATEEGGGGSNEQFF. CDR3 coding DNA: TGTGCAACCGAGGAAGGGGGCGGCGGGAGTAATGAGCAGTTCTTC.

The chain has TRBV7-9 and TRBJ2-7; TRBD1 matches at 8 bases. Germline V gene sequence: CDR1 SEHNR, CDR2 FQNEAQ (reference sequence). J lost 5 bases, V lost 3 bases, and 6 bases had no gene match. The CDR3 loop spans 14 amino acids. The CDR3 reads CASSFRSGGNEQYF. CDR3 coding DNA: TGTGCCAGCAGCTTTCGGTCAGGGGGCAACGAGCAGTACTTC. Based on the CDR3 plus reference TRBV7-9 and TRBJ2-7, the full variable domain is DTGVSQNPRHKITKRGQNVTFRCDPISEHNRLYWYRQTLGQGPEFLTYFQNEAQLEKSRLLSDRFSAERPKGSFSTLEIQRTEQGDSAMYLCASSFRSGGNEQYFGPGTRLTVT.

The V and J genes are TRBV28 and TRBJ1-2, with a possible D match to TRBD1 (6 bases). CDR3 size: 14 residues. Germline V CDR1 and CDR2: MDHEN, SYDVKM. Trimming took off 5 bases at V and 3 bases at J, with 13 bases between the two ends. In DNA, the CDR3 is TGTGCCAGCAGTGGTCCACACAGGGACTATGGCTACACCTTC. Its translation: CASSGPHRDYGYTF.

This clonotype came up a few times. The chain carries TRBV5-1 and TRBJ2-5; D unclear. The V and J ends lost 3 bases and 5 bases respectively, with 14 bases between them. CDR3 length: 14 residues. The germline gives CDR1 SGHRS, CDR2 YFSETQ. The CDR3 is CASSSADLRETQYF. The CDR3 DNA reads as TGCGCCAGCAGCTCCGCTGATTTGCGGGAGACCCAGTACTTC.

This clonotype was found a few times. V gene TRBV20-1 combines with J gene TRBJ2-5; 7 bases are a match to TRBD2. V dropped 6 bases and J dropped 5; count of bases not matched to a gene: 3. CDR1 and CDR2 from the germline V gene are DFQATT and SNEGSKA (reference sequence). The CDR3 runs to 11 residues. CDR3 sequence (DNA): TGCAGTGCCGGACTAGTTGAGACCCAGTACTTC. Its protein is CSAGLVETQYF.

The CDR3 is CASSLVSAGEAFF. The CDR3 DNA reads TGTGCCAGTAGTCTAGTAAGTGCAGGTGAAGCTTTCTTT. This sequence joins TRBV19 and TRBJ1-1, with D hard to call. The CDR3 runs 13 residues. Trimming removed 5 bases from V and 7 bases from J, with 14 bases in between. Germline CDR1 reads LNHDA; CDR2 reads SQIVND (reference sequence).

The chain recombines TRBV18 with TRBJ1-5, with 8 bases that match TRBD1. The CDR3 runs 16 residues. The germline CDR1 and CDR2 sequences are KGHSH and LQKENI. After removal of 5 bases from V and 6 bases from J, the junction contained 12 bases not matched to a gene. The CDR3 nucleotides are TGTGCCAGCTCATCAAACAGGGGCGACAGGGGTCAGCCCCAGCATTTT. Its translation: CASSSNRGDRGQPQHF.

The V call is TRBV9, the J call TRBJ2-2; weak D call: TRBD1 (5 bases). V dropped 0 bases and J dropped 1 base, with 10 bases sitting between them. The CDR3 is 16 amino acids. CDR1 and CDR2 from the germline V gene are SGDLS and YYNGEE. This CDR3 is CASSVVSTGNTGELFF. The CDR3 nucleotides read TGTGCCAGCAGCGTAGTGTCCACAGGGAACACCGGGGAGCTGTTTTTT.

This clonotype was detected a few times. J is TRBJ1-6 and V is TRBV20-1, with TRBD1 as a possible D gene (6 bases). Germline V gives CDR1 DFQATT, CDR2 SNEGSKA (reference sequence). The ends were cut back, 5 bases at V and 9 bases at J, with 14 bases in the middle. This CDR3 comprises 13 residues. The CDR3 bases are TGCAGTGCTCCCCACAGGGTTGGTTCACCCCTCCACTTT. Translated: CSAPHRVGSPLHF.

This chain joins TRBV7-8 and TRBJ1-3; 11 nucleotides agree with TRBD1. This CDR3 spans 16 amino acids. Germline V CDR1 and CDR2: SGHVS, FQNEAQ. V shed 5 bases and J 4 bases; nucleotides not matched to a gene: 7. CDR3 protein: CASSPGQGAGGNTIYF. CDR3 sequence (DNA): TGTGCCAGCAGCCCAGGACAGGGGGCGGGAGGAAACACCATATATTTT.

The chain employs TRBV3-1 and TRBJ1-4, with TRBD1 as a possible D gene (6 bases). The V gene lost 2 bases and the J gene lost 7 bases, with 14 bases spanning the gap. The CDR3 is made up of 15 amino acids. Germline V gene lookup returns CDR1 LGHDT and CDR2 YNNKEL (reference sequence). The CDR3 bases are TGTGCCAGCAGCCAAATGTTGGGGGCTAGTGAAAAACTGTTTTTT. It yields the protein CASSQMLGASEKLFF.

This chain connects TRBV20-1 to TRBJ2-1, with TRBD2 matching 8 bases. From germline, CDR1 is DFQATT and CDR2 SNEGSKA (reference sequence). J was trimmed by 4 bases and V by 2 bases; bases with no gene match: 7. CDR3 length: 15 amino acids. This chain's CDR3 is CSARLTGRVYNEQFF. CDR3 DNA: TGCAGTGCTAGACTAACCGGGAGGGTATACAATGAGCAGTTCTTC.